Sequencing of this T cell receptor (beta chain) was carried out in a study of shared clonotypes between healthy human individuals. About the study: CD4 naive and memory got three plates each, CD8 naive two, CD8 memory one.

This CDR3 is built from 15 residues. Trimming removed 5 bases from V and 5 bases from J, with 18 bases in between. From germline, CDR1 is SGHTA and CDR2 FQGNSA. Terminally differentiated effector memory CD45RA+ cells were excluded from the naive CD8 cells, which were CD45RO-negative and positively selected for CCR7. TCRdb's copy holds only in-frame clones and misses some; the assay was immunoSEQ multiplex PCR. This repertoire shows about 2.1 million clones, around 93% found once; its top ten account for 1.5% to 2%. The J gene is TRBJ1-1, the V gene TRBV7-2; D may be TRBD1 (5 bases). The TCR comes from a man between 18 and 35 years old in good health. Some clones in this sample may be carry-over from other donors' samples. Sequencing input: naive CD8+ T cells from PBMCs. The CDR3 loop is CASSAEGGGGTEAFF. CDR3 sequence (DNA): TGTGCCAGCAGCGCCGAAGGCGGGGGAGGAACTGAAGCTTTCTTT.